The sequence of this TCR beta chain was determined in a study of shared clonotypes between healthy human individuals (dated by TCRdb to the early 2020s). About the study as a whole: The cohort comprised a couple of women and a few men aged 18 to 49 years. For each donor, three plates each were used for CD4 naive and CD4 memory, two plates were used for CD8 naive, and one plate was used for CD8 memory. To estimate repertoire size and how much clonotypes are shared between individuals, the study performed deep sequencing of blood TCR repertoires from a handful of healthy adults. To increase sequencing depth and limit assay-specific biases, different laboratories used diverse techniques to prepare libraries and sequence TCR repertoires. Leukapheresis yielded between about 0.85 and 10 billion PBMCs per donor. Here is what the overall study found, with its caveats: Naive subsets generally had larger estimated clonotype richness than memory subsets. Compared with non-shared clonotypes, clonotypes shared by all four sorted-subset donors had higher generation probabilities. The genetic and exposure-history diversity represented was limited by the small number of donors. Pairwise subsampling indicated that sequencing depth was expected to affect the degree of clonotype sharing among donors. Across a few donors, 5% to 6% of naive CD4, 3% to 4% of naive CD8, approximately 2.5% of memory CD4, and roughly 0.4% of memory CD8 clonotypes were shared. Only blood was sampled, and tissue TCR repertoires likely differ from those in blood. Even with the large sequencing depth, rarefaction of the sorted-subset datasets indicated that sequencing was incomplete.

Regarding this clone: Its antigen remains unidentified. Per-nucleotide qualities are absent, and no much larger clonotype sits a single base away.

Using the deep immunoSEQ assay, TCR CDR3 regions were amplified from genomic DNA by multiplex PCR. For each cell subset, the extracted genomic DNA was distributed evenly across all wells of several immunoSEQ 96-well plates, and each plate served as one replicate. For sorted subsets, 200 to 250 ng of genomic DNA, equivalent to about 30,000 T cell genomes, went into each replicate PCR. Purified libraries were measured with a Qubit 3.0 fluorometer, size-checked on a Bioanalyzer 2100, and measured again with the KAPA Library Quantification kit. Every immunoSEQ 96-well plate was sequenced on a separate single-read 150-cycle Illumina NextSeq 550 flow cell. As for the authors' bioinformatics: The immunoSEQ output contained only junctional sequences without quality scores, so filtering could not match that applied to full-length reads. Sequences were annotated with PyIR, a Python wrapper for IgBLAST v1.9, and V/J genes and CDR3 were assigned using IMGT germline references. Reads with weak V/J assignments (E-value above 1e-6), missing CDR3, stop codons, out-of-frame junctions, or ambiguous translated residues were removed. V3J clonotypes were defined by identical inferred V gene, J gene, and CDR3 amino acid sequence. Percentage overlap between repertoires was computed as shared unique clonotypes divided by the size of the smaller repertoire. RTK rarefaction, the Chao1 estimator, and Recon v2.1 estimates of unobserved clonotypes were used to assess repertoire richness. For all TCRbeta clonotypes obtained by the gDNA method from a few donors, generation probabilities were computed with OLGA. Here the immuneACCESS table is served through TCRdb, limited to in-frame sequences with V and J called. Missing clones are a known gap in these copies; in checked studies unresolved V genes cover under half, and the rest lacks a known reason. V and J calls and clone size follow that table, whereas D and trimming were derived from the DNA. Present in this sample are millions of clones, more than 90% of which were seen just once. The ten top clones hold around 0.14% of the sample.

Donors were healthy HIV-negative adults with no recently reported acute infections or vaccinations. Every donor was a Caucasian adult residing in Nashville, Tennessee, USA. CD4+ T cells were enriched through magnetic negative selection, after which naive cells were positively selected on CD45RA and the remaining negative fraction served as the memory subset. After blood collection by leukapheresis, PBMCs were isolated using Ficoll-Histopaque density gradient centrifugation and then cryopreserved in the vapor phase of liquid nitrogen. Purity and quantity of every magnetically sorted T cell population were checked by analytical flow cytometry. From each sorted fraction, genomic DNA was isolated and quantified by UV absorbance on a Nanodrop 2000c. Trimming takes 5 bases from V and 8 bases from J, and the germline ends sit 16 bases apart. Via the germline V gene, CDR1 is SGHTA and CDR2 FQGTGA. From its cysteine to its phenylalanine, the CDR3 spans 14 amino acids. The retained sequence is limited to the CDR3, 42 bases, with the frame set at the first base.

Material: naive CD4+ T cells sorted from blood. Read against the paper, the sample's cell subset or site label means: CD45RA+ positively selected. The TCR originated in a man aged 18 to 30 in good health. This sequence uses TRBV7-3 and TRBJ2-1; TRBD2 is a possible D gene, resting on 6 matching bases. The DNA sequence is TGTGCCAGCAGCCCCGGACTACATTCAGATGAGCAGTTCTTC. It codes for CASSPGLHSDEQFF.